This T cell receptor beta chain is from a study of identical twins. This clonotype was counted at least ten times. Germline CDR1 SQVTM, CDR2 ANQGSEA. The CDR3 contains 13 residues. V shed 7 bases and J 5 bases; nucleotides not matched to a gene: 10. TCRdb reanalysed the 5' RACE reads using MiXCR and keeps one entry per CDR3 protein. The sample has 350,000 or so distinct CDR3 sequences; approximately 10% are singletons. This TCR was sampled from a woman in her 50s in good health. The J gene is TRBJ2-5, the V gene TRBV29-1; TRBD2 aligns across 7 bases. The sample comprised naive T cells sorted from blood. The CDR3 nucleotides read TGCAGCGCCGAAAGAGGACTAGGGGAGACCCAGTACTTC. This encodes CSAERGLGETQYF.